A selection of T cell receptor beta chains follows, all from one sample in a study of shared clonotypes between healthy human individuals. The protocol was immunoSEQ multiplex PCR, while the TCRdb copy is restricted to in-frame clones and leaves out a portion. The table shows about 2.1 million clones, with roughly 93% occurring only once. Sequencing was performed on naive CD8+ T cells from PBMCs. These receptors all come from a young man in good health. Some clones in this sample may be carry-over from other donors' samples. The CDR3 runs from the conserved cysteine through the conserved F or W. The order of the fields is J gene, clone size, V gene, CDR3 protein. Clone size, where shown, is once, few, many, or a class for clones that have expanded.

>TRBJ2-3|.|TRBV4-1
CASSQGEGGPEDTQYF
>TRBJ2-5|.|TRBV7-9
CASSLGDAETQYF
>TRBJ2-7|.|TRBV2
CASSELGQNYEQYF
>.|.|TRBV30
CAWSVLSEDEQYF
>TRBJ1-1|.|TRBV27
CASNLAGGKAFF
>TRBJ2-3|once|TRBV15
CATSGGGSADTQYF
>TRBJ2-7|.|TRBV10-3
CAISRLGWPSYEQYF
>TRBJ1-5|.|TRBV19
CASIKGSKGPQHF
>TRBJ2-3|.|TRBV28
CASSLVAGGTPDTQYF
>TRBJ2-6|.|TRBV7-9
CASSLNNRVLGGANVLTF
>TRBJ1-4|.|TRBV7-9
CASSLLSQAPGRGNEKLFF
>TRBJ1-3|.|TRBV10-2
CASSEWTYGNTIYF
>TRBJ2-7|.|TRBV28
CASSLGRDIAYEQYF
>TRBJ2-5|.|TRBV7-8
CASSLELNSETQYF
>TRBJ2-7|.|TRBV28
CASSLVQVGNEQYF
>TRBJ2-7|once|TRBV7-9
CASSLGLAGPFEVYF
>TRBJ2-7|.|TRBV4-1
CASRYRGTGAYEQYF
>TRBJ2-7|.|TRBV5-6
CASSGSAEGIYEQYF
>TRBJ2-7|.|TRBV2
CATWGQGTGLYEQYF
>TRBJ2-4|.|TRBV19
CASKGQRYQNIQYF
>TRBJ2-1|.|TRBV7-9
CASSYGHEQFF
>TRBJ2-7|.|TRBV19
CASSVRTSGSYEQYF
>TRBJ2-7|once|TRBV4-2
CASSLGTSGNYEQYF
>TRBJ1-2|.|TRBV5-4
CASSLGQGGSTF
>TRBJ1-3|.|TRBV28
CASSLGLPSGNTIYF
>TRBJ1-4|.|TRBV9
CASSEGRTATNEKLFF
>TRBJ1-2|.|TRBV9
CASPPGATYGYTF
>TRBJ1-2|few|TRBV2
CASSERVHEGYTF
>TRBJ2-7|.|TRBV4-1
CASSQVGVYEQYF
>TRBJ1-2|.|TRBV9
CASSVAGQGNQDYGYTF
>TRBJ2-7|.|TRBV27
CASSPFPISGQGAPYEQYF
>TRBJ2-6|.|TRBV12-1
CASSFKGSGANVLTF
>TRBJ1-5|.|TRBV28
CASSPPGGPHQPQHF
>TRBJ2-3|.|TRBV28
CASSRGLAGGTDTQYF
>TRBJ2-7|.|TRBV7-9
CASSLAPTGEYYEQYF
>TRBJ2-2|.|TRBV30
CAGPYGELFF
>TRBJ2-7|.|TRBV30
CAWCGPGNEQYF
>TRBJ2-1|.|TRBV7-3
CASSLHPGEQFF
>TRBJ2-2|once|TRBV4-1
CASSQDPAGATGELFF
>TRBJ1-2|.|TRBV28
CASSSRGTNYGYTF
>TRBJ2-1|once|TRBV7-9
CAIPADSLSYNEQFF
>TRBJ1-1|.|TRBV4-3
CASSRHRLNTEAFF
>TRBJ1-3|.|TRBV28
CASSQVGGSGNTIYF
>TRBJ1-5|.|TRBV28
CASSPFDRVNQPQHF
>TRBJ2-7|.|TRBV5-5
CASSLVWSSYEQYF
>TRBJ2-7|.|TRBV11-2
CASSVGTGGAYEQYF
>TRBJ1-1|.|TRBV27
CASSSRTANTEAFF
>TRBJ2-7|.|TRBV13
CASSFFSGVSYEQYF
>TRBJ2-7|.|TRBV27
CASSMRLAVYEQYF
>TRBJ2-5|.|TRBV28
CASSVAGTSGNETQYF
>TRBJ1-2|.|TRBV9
CASGPAVYGYTF
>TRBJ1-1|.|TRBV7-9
CASSYDGQIQNTEAFF
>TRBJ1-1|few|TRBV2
CASRPRGVLNTEAFF
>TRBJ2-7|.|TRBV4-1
CASSQRQLSYEQYF
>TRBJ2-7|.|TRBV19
CASSMGFGDVYEQYF
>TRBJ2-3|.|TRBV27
CASIGQSTDTQYF
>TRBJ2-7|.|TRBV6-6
CASSYSGTGDNEQYF
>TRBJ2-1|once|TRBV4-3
CASSPDRGGYNEQFF
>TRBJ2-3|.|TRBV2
CASSEVSGRVTDTQYF